This entry lists 6 T cell receptor beta chains sequenced from one sample in a study of blood T cell repertoires in COVID-19. TCRdb keeps only in-frame clones here, not all; method: immunoSEQ multiplex PCR. This sample has roughly 250,000 clones; about 80% occur once, and the top ten carry 3% to 3.5%. The sequenced sample consisted of peripheral blood. These receptors were obtained from a woman of 80 years or more with acute or convalescent COVID-19.

There are many counts of this clone. This rearrangement joins TRBV6-6 to TRBJ1-1; no clear D. Trimming stripped 0 bases from V and 5 bases from J, with 7 bases between. The CDR3 loop spans 13 amino acids. CDR1 and CDR2 from the germline V gene are MNHNY and SVGAGI (reference sequence). CDR3 loop: CASSYSRDTEAFF. Written as DNA, the CDR3 is TGTGCCAGCAGTTACTCGAGGGATACTGAAGCTTTCTTT.

The rearrangement uses TRBV6-5 and TRBJ2-7; 7 bases map to TRBD1. The length of the CDR3 is 15 residues. V was clipped by 5 bases and J by 2 bases; unmatched bases: 9. Germline CDR1 reads MNHEY; CDR2 reads SVGAGI. CDR3 sequence (DNA): TGTGCCAGCAGTCGACAGGGTATATCCACCTACGAGCAGTACTTC. Its translation is CASSRQGISTYEQYF.

This rearrangement joins TRBV5-1 to TRBJ2-5; D unclear. Per the germline V gene, CDR1 is SGHRS and CDR2 is YFSETQ. This CDR3 comprises 13 residues. V lost 0 bases to trimming and J lost 7 bases, with 10 bases between them. The CDR3 reads CASSLESRGTQYF. CDR3 sequence (DNA): TGCGCCAGCAGCTTGGAGTCTCGCGGGACCCAGTACTTC.

J is TRBJ1-5 and V is TRBV3-1 (or the pseudogene TRBV3-2), with D maybe TRBD1 (5 bases). Per the germline V gene, CDR1 is LGHDT and CDR2 is YNNKEL (reference sequence). With 4 bases removed from V and 9 bases from J, the gap between germline ends came to 13 bases. The CDR3 covers 13 residues. The CDR3 loop reads CASSRDLGGPQHF. CDR3 in DNA: TGTGCCAGCAGCCGGGATCTGGGGGGGCCCCAGCATTTT.

This chain uses TRBV2 with TRBJ2-7, with D perhaps matching TRBD2 (5 bases). Trimming removed 8 bases from V and 3 bases from J, with 14 bases in between. Germline-derived CDR1 and CDR2 are SNHLY and FYNNEI. The CDR3 contains 13 residues. CDR3 region: CASRLAGYYEQYF. The CDR3 coding sequence is TGTGCCAGCCGGTTGGCGGGCTACTACGAGCAGTACTTC.

This clone was counted between two and nine times. The chain recombines TRBV6-5 with TRBJ2-1; 8 bases are a match to TRBD1. V shed 8 bases, J shed 8 bases, and the junction held 11 bases outside the gene matches. The CDR3 has 14 residues. Germline V gene sequence: CDR1 MNHEY, CDR2 SVGAGI. CDR3 in DNA: TGTGCCAGCGGGAGGACAGGGAATTGGGATGAGCAGTTCTTC. Residues: CASGRTGNWDEQFF.